This record covers a single T cell receptor (beta chain). Its specific antigen is unknown. Per-nucleotide qualities are absent, and no much larger clonotype sits a single base away. This record comes from a study of blood T cell repertoires in COVID-19 (TCRdb year 2020). Looking at the study overall: Samples from collaborators originated in the United States, Italy and Spain and spanned both the acute and convalescent phases of COVID-19. The prospective study material was composed of cDNA or gDNA derived from T cells, B-cell-depleted T cells, or PBMCs. The dataset comprised deeply sampled blood TCRbeta repertoires from subjects exposed to, actively infected with, or recovered from COVID-19. The repertoires were made available in a free public database intended to serve as a resource for research on the immune response to SARS-CoV-2. The samples were drawn from the first 160 participants of the ongoing ImmuneRACE study and from some 1,300 subjects provided by 6 global collaborators. A de-identified subject ID, COVID-19 status, age in years and sex were almost always included in the sample metadata. Where available, HLA class I and class II types were taken from metadata supplied by the sample provider and were not determined by assay-based typing.

TCRbeta CDR3 regions were amplified from genomic DNA by means of the immunoSEQ Assay, a bias-controlled multiplex PCR. In the source study's methods: Nucleated cell counts per sample were estimated from amplification of reference gene primers within the assay. Sequence reads were collapsed and filtered to measure the absolute abundance of every unique TCRbeta CDR3 rearrangement. For each sample, productive Simpson clonality was calculated as the square root of Simpson's diversity index across productive rearrangements. In its TCRdb copy, this immuneACCESS table keeps in-frame sequences only and misses some clones. Where compared with another copy, unresolved V genes explain less than half of these, and the others have no known cause. For V, J and clone size, that table is used; D and trimming come from the DNA. The sample records roughly 300,000 clones, roughly 90% of which are singletons. About 7% of the sample comes from the top ten.

On the study overall, not on this receptor specifically: Clinical and demographic metadata were provided uncurated, with the amount varying by source and participant.

Including the terminal cysteine and phenylalanine, the CDR3 comprises 15 residues. Kept here is only the CDR3 DNA, which spans 45 bases and is read in frame from base 1. In the germline V gene, CDR1 corresponds to MNHEY and CDR2 to SVGAGI. V gives up 0 bases and J gives up 1 base, and the segment between their germline ends measures 6 bases. In Seattle, one collaborating source enrolled patients while the infection was active and tracked those patients longitudinally over the course of disease. Whole blood was collected in K2EDTA tubes by collaborating institutions according to the institutions' own protocols. For TCRbeta analysis, collaborators shipped samples as frozen whole blood, isolated PBMCs, or DNA extracted from either of those sample types.

The chain is encoded by TRBV6-5 joined to TRBJ2-2; the D gene cannot be resolved reliably. Sequencing used peripheral blood. The TCR originated in a young woman with COVID-19, enrolled during active disease. The CDR3: CASSYSGGNTGELFF. The sequenced DNA is TGTGCCAGCAGTTACTCTGGCGGGAACACCGGGGAGCTGTTTTTT.